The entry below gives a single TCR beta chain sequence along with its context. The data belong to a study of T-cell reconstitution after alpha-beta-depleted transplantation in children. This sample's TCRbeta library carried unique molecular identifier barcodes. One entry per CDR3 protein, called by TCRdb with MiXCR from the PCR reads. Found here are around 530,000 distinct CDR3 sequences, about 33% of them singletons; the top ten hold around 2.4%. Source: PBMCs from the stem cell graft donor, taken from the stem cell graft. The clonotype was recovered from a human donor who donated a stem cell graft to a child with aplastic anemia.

As DNA, the CDR3 is TGTGCCAGCGGGACCTTGGGTACCTACGAGCAGTACTTC. Protein sequence: CASGTLGTYEQYF. The chain links TRBV28 to TRBJ2-7; TRBD1 or TRBD2 may be the D gene (5 bases each). The germline V and J ends were trimmed by 8 bases and 2 bases, with 13 bases remaining between them. CDR1 MDHEN and CDR2 SYDVKM come from the germline V gene. This CDR3 comprises 13 residues.